Each of the 3 T cell receptor beta chains below was sequenced from the same sample in a study of blood T cell repertoires in COVID-19. The repertoire was sequenced with immunoSEQ multiplex PCR; TCRdb's copy has only in-frame clones and lacks some. The sample records 310,000 or so clones, around 85% being singletons. Sequencing was carried out using peripheral blood. These receptors were obtained from a woman younger than 45 who had recovered from COVID-19.

The V call is TRBV28, the J call TRBJ2-5, with TRBD2 as a possible D gene (6 bases). The CDR3 contains 15 residues. Germline V gene data show CDR1 as MDHEN and CDR2 as SYDVKM. The ends were cut back, 4 bases at V and 5 bases at J, with 17 bases in the middle. CDR3 region: CASSSPGLLAETQYF. The CDR3 DNA reads TGTGCCAGCAGTTCCCCGGGACTCCTCGCGGAGACCCAGTACTTC. The full variable domain, in which reference TRBV28 and TRBJ2-5 provide the parts outside the CDR3, is DVKVTQSSRYLVKRTGEKVFLECVQDMDHENMFWYRQDPGLGLRLIYFSYDVKMKEKGDIPEGYSVSREKKERFSLILESASTNQTSMYLCASSSPGLLAETQYFGPGTRLLVL.

The J gene is TRBJ1-5, the V gene TRBV19; D is possibly TRBD1 (5 bases). Germline lookup yields CDR1 LNHDA and CDR2 SQIVND (reference sequence). The length of the CDR3 is 14 residues. The V end was cut by 4 bases, the J end by 4 bases, with 11 bases between. CDR3 amino acids: CASSSSNRNQPQHF. CDR3 nucleotide sequence: TGTGCCAGTAGTAGCTCCAACAGGAATCAGCCCCAGCATTTT.

The V call is TRBV10-3, the J call TRBJ1-6, with 9 bases fitting TRBD1. Germline V gene lookup returns CDR1 ENHRY and CDR2 SYGVKD. The CDR3 has 14 residues. The J segment lost 10 bases and the V segment lost 8 bases, leaving 9 bases of the junction unmatched. Here the CDR3 DNA reads TGTGCCATCGGACCCCGGACAGGGGACTCACCCCTCCACTTT. Amino acids: CAIGPRTGDSPLHF.